The 9 T cell receptor beta chains given below trace back to one sample, sequenced in a study of T cells in women clearing cervical HPV infection. Here immunoSEQ multiplex PCR was the method, and the copy in TCRdb shows in-frame clones only, minus some. The sample totals tens of thousands of clones; its top ten clones hold roughly 9%. Material: blood buffy coat. All receptors come from a woman aged 18 to 75 with a cervical HPV16 infection that either progressed to CIN3+ or cleared (not recorded which).

Of note for this clone: Read coverage stops 3 residues before the CDR3 terminus; the germline J gene supplies the remainder. The chain links TRBV23-1 to TRBJ1-5, with TRBD1 identical over 8 bases. TRBV23-1 is identified as an open reading frame with a role that is uncertain. The CDR3 loop spans 17 amino acids. Unmatched junction bases numbered 8, after V lost 4 bases and J lost 0 bases. The CDR3 here is CASSPRDRRNSNQPQHF. CDR3 DNA, as far as it was read: TGCGCCAGCAGTCCACGGGACAGGAGAAATAGCAATCAGCCC.

As to this clone: The CDR3 end lies 3 residues beyond the end of the read and is filled in from the germline J gene. V and J are TRBV13 and TRBJ2-2, with 8 nucleotides matching TRBD1. There are 19 residues in the CDR3. With V trimmed by 5 bases and J by 5 bases, 19 bases remained unmatched. Germline lookup yields CDR1 PRHDT and CDR2 FYEKMQ (reference sequence). The sequenced CDR3 bases are TGTGCCAGCAGCCCCAGGGCTCTGCAGGGGGCTTATGGAACCGGGGAG. This encodes CASSPRALQGAYGTGE. The CDR3 reads in full as CASSPRALQGAYGTGELFF.

On this clone itself: Read sequence stops 3 residues before the CDR3 end, and the germline J gene provides the missing end. The chain uses TRBV19 and TRBJ1-6, with TRBD1 matching 7 bases. Germline assignment: CDR1 LNHDA and CDR2 SQIVND (reference sequence). The CDR3 sequence is 15 residues long. The trim removed 3 bases at V and 8 bases at J, leaving 7 bases unmatched. Incomplete CDR3 DNA: TGTGCCAGTAGTATGTTGACAGGGTATGATTCACCC. Translated: CASSMLTGYDSP. In full, the CDR3 is CASSMLTGYDSPLHF.

As to this clone: The read ends 3 residues before the CDR3 terminus; that terminus is restored from the germline J gene. The chain is built from TRBV7-6 and TRBJ2-1; 11 nucleotides line up with TRBD2. V lost 5 bases and J lost 1; bases outside the gene matches: 1. Per germline, CDR1 SGHVS and CDR2 FNYEAQ. CDR3 size: 15 residues. This chain's CDR3 is CASSRLAGSYNEQFF. The part of the CDR3 DNA that was read is TGTGCCAGCAGCCGACTAGCGGGATCCTACAATGAG.

A remark on this clone: The CDR3 extends 3 residues past the end of the read, so its final part is completed from the germline J gene. This rearrangement joins TRBV13 to TRBJ2-1, with TRBD2 identical over 7 bases. Germline V lookup: CDR1 PRHDT, CDR2 FYEKMQ (reference sequence). Unmatched junction bases numbered 10, after V lost 0 bases and J lost 5 bases. There are 17 residues in the CDR3. The sequenced CDR3 bases are TGTGCCAGCAGCTTAGGGTTGGGCGGGAGTGGGGACAATGAG. Translated, it gives CASSLGLGGSGDNE. The complete CDR3 reads CASSLGLGGSGDNEQFF.

With regard to this clone: The read stops 3 residues short of the end of the CDR3; the missing end is completed from the germline J gene. The V gene is TRBV11-2, the J gene TRBJ1-2, with D possibly being TRBD1 (6 bases). Trimming stripped 6 bases from V and 4 bases from J, with 12 bases between. CDR1 is SGHAT and CDR2 is FQNNGV in the germline V gene. The CDR3 length is 13 residues. The CDR3 DNA, read in part, is TGTGCCAGCAGACAGGGACCGCCCTATGGC. Amino acid sequence: CASRQGPPYG. The CDR3 reads in full as CASRQGPPYGYTF.

Turning to this clone: The CDR3 goes on 3 residues after the read ends, and that part is filled in from the germline J gene. The chain carries TRBV7-3 and TRBJ1-1, with D tentatively TRBD1 (6 bases). The germline V gene has CDR1 SGHTA and CDR2 FQGTGA. V gave up 5 bases and J gave up 7 bases, with 23 bases separating them. This CDR3 has 16 amino acids. The CDR3 sequence is CASSPEGGAVGFEAFF. Incomplete CDR3 DNA: TGTGCCAGCAGCCCAGAAGGGGGGGCGGTGGGATTTGAA.

Concerning this clone: Read data end 3 residues before the CDR3 end; the end is taken from the germline J gene. The chain combines TRBV7-9 with TRBJ1-2; D not resolved. Germline assignment: CDR1 SEHNR and CDR2 FQNEAQ (reference sequence). V was clipped by 0 bases and J by 4 bases, with 9 bases between them. The CDR3 covers 14 residues. The CDR3 DNA, read in part, is TGTGCCAGCAGCTTAGCGCCCAACAGCTATGGC. This gives the protein CASSLAPNSYG. The whole CDR3 sequence reads CASSLAPNSYGYTF.

As for this clone: The read falls 3 residues short of the CDR3 end, and the missing part is taken from the germline J gene. This chain joins TRBV20-1 and TRBJ2-1, with TRBD2 identical over 9 bases. The germline CDR1 and CDR2 sequences are DFQATT and SNEGSKA (reference sequence). Trimming cost V 5 bases and J 0 bases; bases outside gene matches: 2. The CDR3 runs 14 residues. Here the CDR3 reads CSAGSGSSYNEQFF. The CDR3 bases that were read are TGCAGTGCTGGTAGCGGGAGCTCCTACAATGAG.